This T cell receptor beta chain was recovered during a study of B cell selection in AIRE deficiency. Points from the study as a whole: Patient Tconv cells held about 30% of Treg sequences shared by healthy donors.

In the original processing: Patients' Tregs yielded roughly 5x10^4 distinct TCRbeta sequences; donors' approximately 9.6x10^4. Libraries were prepared by immunoSEQ multiplex PCR; TCRdb keeps only in-frame clonotypes and omits some of them. That table gives V, J and clone size, and the DNA gave D and trimming. The sample has around 26,000 clones; around 92% are singletons. As concerns this clone: Its specificity is not known.

The regulatory T cell sort gate was CD4+CD25hiCD127low/negative. Healthy unrelated donors supplied the control samples. The CDR3 has 17 residues. The germline V gene encodes CDR1 ENHRY and CDR2 SYGVKD. V was cut by 4 bases and J by 1 base, with 19 bases left in between. Sequencing was performed on CD4+CD25+ Tregs sorted from PBMCs. The chain combines TRBV10-3 with TRBJ1-1; D may be TRBD1 (6 bases). This receptor was taken from a human donor in good health. The CDR3 sequence: CAISGERQVGENTEAFF. The CDR3 DNA reads as TGTGCCATCAGTGGTGAGCGACAGGTGGGGGAGAACACTGAAGCTTTCTTT.